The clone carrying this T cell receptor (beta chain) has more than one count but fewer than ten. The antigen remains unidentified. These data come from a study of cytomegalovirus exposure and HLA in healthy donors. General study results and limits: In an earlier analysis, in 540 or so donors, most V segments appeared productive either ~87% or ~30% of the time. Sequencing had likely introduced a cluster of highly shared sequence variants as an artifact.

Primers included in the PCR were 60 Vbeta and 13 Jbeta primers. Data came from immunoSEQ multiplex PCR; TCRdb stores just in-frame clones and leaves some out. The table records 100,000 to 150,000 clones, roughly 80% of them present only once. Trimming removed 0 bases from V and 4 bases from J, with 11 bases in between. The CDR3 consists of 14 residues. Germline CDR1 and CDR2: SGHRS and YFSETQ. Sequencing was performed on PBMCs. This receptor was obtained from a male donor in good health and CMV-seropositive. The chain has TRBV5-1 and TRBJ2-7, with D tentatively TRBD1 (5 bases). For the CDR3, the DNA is TGCGCCAGCAGCTTGGGACAGCCTATATACGAGCAGTACTTC. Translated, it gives CASSLGQPIYEQYF.